This T cell receptor (beta chain) was found in a study of blood T cell repertoires in COVID-19. Study overall: COVID-19 samples, acute and convalescent, were from the United States, Italy and Spain. PBMCs, B-cell-depleted T cells, or T cells were the source of the cDNA or gDNA that made up the material.

Authors' processing steps: Estimated nucleated cell counts came from reference gene primer amplification. The data were produced by immunoSEQ multiplex PCR, yet TCRdb's version contains in-frame clones alone and is incomplete. The DNA gave D and trimming, while V, J and clone size come from that table. The profile shows about 110,000 clones, around 90% of them singletons. This CDR3 has 17 amino acids. Germline-derived CDR1 and CDR2 are ENHRY and SYGVKD. Trimming at V came to 3 bases and at J to 0 bases, leaving 4 bases not matched to a gene. There are many counts of this clone. Material: peripheral blood. This TCR was sampled from a human donor in a cohort sampled during active COVID-19. The V and J genes are TRBV10-3 and TRBJ1-4; TRBD1 aligns across 10 bases. This chain's CDR3 is CAISDGTGATTNEKLFF. The DNA for the CDR3 is TGTGCCATCAGTGACGGGACAGGGGCGACAACTAATGAAAAACTGTTTTTT.